Each of the 23 T cell receptor beta chains below was sequenced from the same sample in a study of a mutant IDH1 vaccine in newly diagnosed glioma. TCRdb's table, derived via immunoSEQ multiplex PCR, lists solely in-frame clones and lacks some. The data contain 40,000 to 65,000 clones, roughly 78% of them singletons. The antigens for these receptors are not known. Time point in this sample: week 5, during vaccination. Each vaccine dose was 300 ug of mutant IDH1 20-mer peptide, with topical imiquimod. The source material was PBMCs, sampled from a glioma patient whose treatment included an IDH1 peptide vaccine. The receptors shown here come from a middle-aged woman with glioma.

This clone showed up just once. The chain combines TRBV19 with TRBJ1-1; 10 bases match TRBD1. The ends lost 6 bases at V and 5 bases at J; junction bases unmatched: 6. The CDR3 consists of 14 residues. In germline, CDR1 is LNHDA, CDR2 SQIVND (reference sequence). The CDR3 region is CASSTDRGRTEAFF. The CDR3 DNA is TGTGCCAGTAGCACCGACAGGGGGCGAACTGAAGCTTTCTTT.

The chain combines TRBV5-1 with TRBJ2-3; 8 bases are shared with TRBD2. V dropped 0 bases and J dropped 2; count of bases not matched to a gene: 8. The CDR3 has 17 residues. CDR1 is SGHRS, CDR2 YFSETQ, per germline. The CDR3 sequence: CASSLELAGLATDTQYF. As DNA, the CDR3 is TGCGCCAGCAGCTTGGAGCTAGCGGGTCTCGCCACAGATACGCAGTATTTT.

The J gene is TRBJ2-2, the V gene TRBV7-6; D possibly corresponds to TRBD2 (6 bases). CDR1 and CDR2 from the germline V gene are SGHVS and FNYEAQ. Trimming pared 5 bases from V and 0 bases from J, leaving 7 bases between. This CDR3 region has 14 residues. For the CDR3, the DNA is TGTGCCAGCAGCCGGACTACGAACACCGGGGAGCTGTTTTTT. It codes for CASSRTTNTGELFF.

The chain recombines TRBV4-3 with TRBJ2-7; D not resolved. Per germline, CDR1 LGHNA and CDR2 YSLEER. Deletions cut 5 bases from V and 3 bases from J, with 14 bases between. The CDR3 has 14 residues. In DNA form, the CDR3 reads TGCGCCAGCAGCAAGCGAGTCGGGTTCTACGAGCAGTACTTC. Amino acid sequence: CASSKRVGFYEQYF.

This clone was counted only a few times. The chain couples TRBV7-9 to TRBJ1-2, with D unresolved. Germline V lookup: CDR1 SEHNR, CDR2 FQNEAQ (reference sequence). Trimming stripped 2 bases from V and 3 bases from J, with 4 bases between. This CDR3 has 12 residues. CDR3 sequence (DNA): TGTGCCAGCAGCTTAACAGACTATGGCTACACCTTC. Protein sequence: CASSLTDYGYTF.

The chain employs TRBV30 and TRBJ1-6; D unresolved. Looked up from germline, CDR1 is GTSNPN and CDR2 is SVGIG (reference sequence). Between the trimmed V and J ends, which lost 0 bases and 7 bases, there was a span of 7 bases. This CDR3 is 13 amino acids long. CDR3 loop: CAWSVLWNSPLHF. The CDR3 region has the DNA TGTGCCTGGAGTGTGTTGTGGAATTCACCCCTCCACTTT.

This clone was observed once. This sequence joins TRBV11-2 and TRBJ2-7, with a weak D call TRBD1 (6 bases). The CDR3 length is 15 residues. CDR1 and CDR2 from the germline V gene are SGHAT and FQNNGV. V gave up 5 bases and J gave up 3 bases, with 17 bases separating them. The CDR3 DNA reads TGTGCCAGCAGCCCCTTAGGGGACATCGACTACGAGCAGTACTTC. Amino acids: CASSPLGDIDYEQYF. Together with reference TRBV11-2 and TRBJ2-7, the CDR3 gives the full variable domain: EAGVAQSPRYKIIEKRQSVAFWCNPISGHATLYWYQQILGQGPKLLIQFQNNGVVDDSQLPKDRFSAERLKGVDSTLKIQPAKLEDSAVYLCASSPLGDIDYEQYFGPGTRLTVT.

The V gene is TRBV12-5, the J gene TRBJ1-2; possible D gene TRBD1, 6 bases. Germline lookup yields CDR1 LGHNT and CDR2 FRNRAP. CDR3 size: 13 residues. V was cut by 6 bases and J by 5 bases, with 13 bases left in between. The CDR3 nucleotides are TGTGCTAGTGGCTCAGGGGTAACGTATGGCTACACCTTC. Its protein is CASGSGVTYGYTF.

The CDR3 loop is CATSRDTLPNRISVTDTQYF. As DNA, the CDR3 is TGTGCCACCAGCAGAGATACCCTCCCGAACAGGATTTCTGTCACAGATACGCAGTATTTT. This sequence joins TRBV15 and TRBJ2-3, with D possibly TRBD1 on 5 matching bases. The V gene's germline CDR1 is LNHNV and CDR2 YYDKDF (reference sequence). The CDR3 extends over 20 amino acids. V shed 0 bases and J shed 2 bases, with 24 bases lying between them.

The V and J genes are TRBV9 and TRBJ1-3, with D hard to call. Germline V gives CDR1 SGDLS, CDR2 YYNGEE. The CDR3 has 15 amino acids. With 4 bases removed from V and 4 bases from J, the gap between germline ends came to 15 bases. CDR3 sequence reads: CASSPLSDPGNTIYF. CDR3 nucleotides: TGTGCCAGCAGCCCTCTCTCCGACCCCGGAAACACCATATATTTT. Full variable domain (outside the CDR3, taken from reference TRBV9 and TRBJ1-3): DSGVTQTPKHLITATGQRVTLRCSPRSGDLSVYWYQQSLDQGLQFLIQYYNGEERAKGNILERFSAQQFPDLHSELNLSSLELGDSALYFCASSPLSDPGNTIYFGEGSWLTVV.

The J gene is TRBJ2-1, the V gene TRBV6-4, with 9 bases aligning to TRBD2. Losses at the gene ends were 2 bases for V and 8 bases for J; bases not matched to a gene: 7. The CDR3 length is 15 residues. Germline V gene sequence: CDR1 MRHNA, CDR2 SNTAGT. As DNA, the CDR3 is TGTGCCAGCAGTGACCGGGTAGCGGGGGATGATGAGCAGTTCTTC. Protein product: CASSDRVAGDDEQFF.

The chain has TRBV6-5 and TRBJ1-5; D uncertain. The CDR3 contains 15 residues. The V and J ends lost 0 bases and 3 bases respectively, with 9 bases between them. The V gene's germline CDR1 is MNHEY and CDR2 SVGAGI. The CDR3 coding sequence is TGTGCCAGCAGTTACTCGGGCCGGGACAATCAGCCCCAGCATTTT. Encoded protein: CASSYSGRDNQPQHF.

This chain joins TRBV7-2 and TRBJ2-5, with no clear D. Germline assignment: CDR1 SGHTA and CDR2 FQGNSA. Between the trimmed V and J ends, which lost 0 bases and 7 bases, there was a span of 12 bases. The CDR3 runs 14 residues. CDR3 in amino acids: CASSLAGEARTQYF. In DNA form, the CDR3 reads TGTGCCAGCAGCTTAGCTGGAGAGGCCAGGACCCAGTACTTC.

CDR3 region: CASSPRGTGVPYEQYF. CDR3 in DNA: TGTGCCAGCAGCCCGAGAGGGACAGGGGTTCCCTACGAGCAGTACTTC. The rearrangement uses TRBV7-2 and TRBJ2-7; 10 bases are a match to TRBD1. J was trimmed by 2 bases and V by 5 bases; bases with no gene match: 9. CDR3 length: 16 amino acids. CDR1 and CDR2 from the germline V gene are SGHTA and FQGNSA.

The chain carries TRBV19 and TRBJ2-2, with 9 bases that match TRBD1. J gave up 0 bases and V 5 bases, and 4 bases lay outside the gene matches. This CDR3 has 16 amino acids. CDR1 is LNHDA and CDR2 is SQIVND in the germline V gene (reference sequence). The DNA for the CDR3 is TGTGCCAGTAGTCAGCGGACAGGGGCGAACACCGGGGAGCTGTTTTTT. This encodes CASSQRTGANTGELFF.

The DNA for the CDR3 is TGTGCCTGGAGTGTAGTTGGGTATAATTCACCCCTCCACTTT. Its protein is CAWSVVGYNSPLHF. The chain joins TRBV30 to TRBJ1-6; no clear D gene. V was shortened by 0 bases and J by 4 bases, with 7 bases between the two germline ends. Germline CDR1 GTSNPN, CDR2 SVGIG (reference sequence). This CDR3 has 14 amino acids.

In its sample, this clone was seen a few times. The same CDR3 can be traced to other DNA sequences in this sample. V gene TRBV9 combines with J gene TRBJ1-2, with D unclear. The CDR3 runs to 13 residues. Trimming removed 1 base at V and 2 bases at J, with 6 bases between. CDR1 and CDR2 from the germline V gene are SGDLS and YYNGEE. The CDR3 region is CASSVTENYGYTF. Here the CDR3 DNA reads TGTGCCAGCAGCGTAACGGAGAACTATGGCTACACCTTC.

The sample holds a few counts of this clone. J is TRBJ2-2 and V is TRBV25-1; D gene uncertain. V was pared by 2 bases and J by 4 bases, with 5 bases between. The CDR3 has 13 amino acids. The V gene's germline CDR1 is MGHDK and CDR2 SYGVNS. This CDR3 is CASSEGATGELFF. For the CDR3, the DNA is TGTGCCAGCAGTGAAGGTGCCACCGGGGAGCTGTTTTTT.

This chain links TRBV5-1 with TRBJ2-3; the match to TRBD1 covers 7 bases. CDR1 is SGHRS, CDR2 YFSETQ, per germline. The CDR3 consists of 16 residues. Unmatched junction bases numbered 11, after V lost 4 bases and J lost 3 bases. CDR3 sequence: CASSEGTVRETDTQYF. CDR3 sequence (DNA): TGCGCCAGCAGCGAAGGGACAGTCAGAGAGACAGATACGCAGTATTTT.

The chain combines TRBV7-8 with TRBJ2-3; TRBD2 might be the D (6 bases). The CDR3 sequence is 14 residues long. Germline CDR1 and CDR2: SGHVS and FQNEAQ. The V end was cut by 5 bases, the J end by 6 bases, with 15 bases between. The CDR3 DNA reads TGTGCCAGCAGCGGAGGCGGGGCGAGGGATACGCAGTATTTT. Translated, it gives CASSGGGARDTQYF.

The chain links TRBV6-4 to TRBJ1-3; weak D call: TRBD1 (5 bases). Deletions cut 4 bases from V and 0 bases from J, with 7 bases between. Germline V lookup: CDR1 MRHNA, CDR2 SNTAGT. This CDR3 is built from 14 residues. DNA of the CDR3: TGTGCCAGCAGTGGACAGTTCTCTGGAAACACCATATATTTT. It specifies CASSGQFSGNTIYF.

The genes are TRBV6-5 and TRBJ1-1; TRBD1 aligns across 10 bases. Germline V gives CDR1 MNHEY, CDR2 SVGAGI. CDR3 length equals 14 residues. The ends lost 6 bases at V and 4 bases at J; junction bases unmatched: 5. The CDR3 DNA follows: TGTGCCAGCAGGGGGACAGGGGCTGGCACTGAAGCTTTCTTT. Its translation is CASRGTGAGTEAFF.

The chain is built from TRBV10-1 and TRBJ1-6; D gene unclear. V lost 0 bases and J lost 8, with 5 bases in between. The CDR3 length is 13 residues. CDR1 is WNHNN, CDR2 SYGVQD, per germline (reference sequence). The CDR3 reads CASSESRDSPLHF. The CDR3 DNA reads as TGCGCCAGCAGTGAGTCACGGGATTCACCCCTCCACTTT.